This passage covers 13 T cell receptor beta chains from one sample sequenced in a study of cytomegalovirus exposure and HLA in healthy donors. Amplification used 60 Vbeta primers and 13 Jbeta primers. TCRdb keeps only in-frame clones here, not all; method: immunoSEQ multiplex PCR. The sample includes 150,000 to 200,000 clones, approximately 78% of them seen just once. The sequencing input was PBMCs. These TCRs come from a woman younger than 45 in good health and CMV-seropositive.

The chain uses TRBV7-8 and TRBJ2-2; TRBD1 is a possible D gene (5 bases). V was clipped by 0 bases and J by 0 bases, with 11 bases between them. CDR1 is SGHVS, CDR2 FQNEAQ, per germline. The CDR3 is 17 residues long. This chain's CDR3 is CASSLARGSSNTGELFF. CDR3 DNA sequence: TGTGCCAGCAGCTTAGCAAGGGGATCTTCGAACACCGGGGAGCTGTTTTTT.

This clone has just one count. The rearrangement links TRBV14 to TRBJ1-5; maybe TRBD1 (5 bases). The CDR3 totals 16 residues. Germline CDR1 and CDR2: SGHDN and FVKESK. The V end was cut by 1 base, the J end by 2 bases, with 12 bases between. The CDR3 here is CASSQAARVGNQPQHF. The CDR3 DNA sequence: TGTGCCAGCAGCCAAGCTGCCAGGGTAGGCAATCAGCCCCAGCATTTT.

The sample holds one count of this clone. The V and J genes are TRBV27 and TRBJ2-1; 8 bases align to TRBD2. The CDR3 has 16 residues. J gave up 0 bases and V 7 bases, and 8 bases lay outside the gene matches. Per germline, CDR1 MNHEY and CDR2 SMNVEV (reference sequence). CDR3 region: CASKEVAGSSYNEQFF. The CDR3 region has the DNA TGTGCCAGCAAGGAGGTAGCGGGGAGCTCCTACAATGAGCAGTTCTTC.

The chain links TRBV7-8 to TRBJ2-7, with D possibly TRBD2 on 6 matching bases. Deletions cut 5 bases from V and 3 bases from J, with 14 bases between. This CDR3 region has 14 residues. Germline CDR1 and CDR2: SGHVS and FQNEAQ. CDR3 loop: CASSGGLTYYEQYF. The CDR3 coding sequence is TGTGCCAGCAGCGGGGGACTTACTTACTACGAGCAGTACTTC.

V gene TRBV6-5 combines with J gene TRBJ2-5; TRBD1 matches at 12 bases. The CDR3 spans 15 residues. V was pared by 4 bases and J by 5 bases, with 5 bases of the junction left unmatched. Germline V CDR1 and CDR2: MNHEY, SVGAGI. The CDR3 protein is CASSFGTGGGETQYF. The CDR3 region has the DNA TGTGCCAGCAGTTTCGGGACAGGGGGCGGGGAGACCCAGTACTTC.

The sample holds one count of this clone. At the DNA level, this CDR3 is encoded by other sequences in the same sample as well. This chain joins TRBV11-2 and TRBJ2-7, with D perhaps matching TRBD1 (5 bases). Germline CDR1 and CDR2: SGHAT and FQNNGV. Trimming removed 1 base from V and 3 bases from J, with 7 bases in between. This CDR3 contains 13 residues. The CDR3 DNA is TGTGCCAGCAGCTTAGTACAGGACTACGAGCAGTACTTC. It encodes CASSLVQDYEQYF.

V usage is TRBV6-5 and J usage is TRBJ1-2; D not certain. CDR3 size: 15 residues. Germline V gene lookup returns CDR1 MNHEY and CDR2 SVGAGI. Between the trimmed V and J ends, which lost 2 bases and 3 bases, there was a span of 13 bases. CDR3 coding DNA: TGTGCCAGCAGTTACGAGCGATGGGGAGACTATGGCTACACCTTC. It yields the protein CASSYERWGDYGYTF.

The chain recombines TRBV28 with TRBJ1-2; D remains unclear. In germline, CDR1 is MDHEN, CDR2 SYDVKM. The length of the CDR3 is 15 residues. Trimming cost V 6 bases and J 5 bases, with 19 bases left between them. The CDR3 protein is CASREVGSKGYGYTF. The CDR3 DNA sequence: TGTGCCAGCAGGGAGGTGGGCAGCAAAGGGTATGGCTACACCTTC.

The genes are TRBV28 and TRBJ1-5; the D gene is possibly TRBD1 (5 bases). This CDR3 comprises 14 residues. Germline V gives CDR1 MDHEN, CDR2 SYDVKM. V lost 4 bases and J 6 bases, leaving 13 bases between the germline ends. This CDR3 is CASSSPGFGQPQHF. Here the CDR3 DNA reads TGTGCCAGCAGTTCTCCAGGGTTTGGTCAGCCCCAGCATTTT.

The CDR3 sequence: CASSLAYPGRNYGYTF. DNA for the CDR3: TGTGCCAGCAGCCTGGCGTACCCAGGGAGGAACTATGGCTACACCTTC. This chain joins TRBV7-2 and TRBJ1-2, with D tentatively TRBD1 (5 bases). V was trimmed by 5 bases and J by 2 bases, leaving 18 bases between them. Germline V lookup: CDR1 SGHTA, CDR2 FQGNSA. The CDR3 is 16 amino acids.

This clone was counted between two and nine times. J is TRBJ1-2 and V is TRBV6-1, with 9 bases that match TRBD1. The CDR3 length is 15 residues. The ends lost 6 bases at V and 4 bases at J; junction bases unmatched: 9. Per germline, CDR1 MNHNS and CDR2 SASEGT. CDR3 DNA sequence: TGTGCCAGCAGACGGGGACAGGGAGAGAGCTATGGCTACACCTTC. It specifies CASRRGQGESYGYTF.

This clone turned up a few times. CDR3 protein: CASNRDYSYEQYF. The CDR3 nucleotides read TGTGCCAGCAATCGGGACTACTCCTACGAGCAGTACTTC. This chain links TRBV2 with TRBJ2-7; 7 bases are a match to TRBD2. Germline assignment: CDR1 SNHLY and CDR2 FYNNEI. CDR3 size: 13 residues. After removal of 7 bases from V and 0 bases from J, the junction contained 3 bases not matched to a gene.

In this sample, this clone turned up once. The chain links TRBV2 to TRBJ2-3; 10 nucleotides match TRBD2. The CDR3 is 17 amino acids. J gave up 0 bases and V 2 bases, and 5 bases lay outside the gene matches. From germline, CDR1 is SNHLY and CDR2 FYNNEI. CDR3 nucleotide sequence: TGTGCCAGCAGTGAAATAGGACTAGCGGCTAGCACAGATACGCAGTATTTT. Residues: CASSEIGLAASTDTQYF.